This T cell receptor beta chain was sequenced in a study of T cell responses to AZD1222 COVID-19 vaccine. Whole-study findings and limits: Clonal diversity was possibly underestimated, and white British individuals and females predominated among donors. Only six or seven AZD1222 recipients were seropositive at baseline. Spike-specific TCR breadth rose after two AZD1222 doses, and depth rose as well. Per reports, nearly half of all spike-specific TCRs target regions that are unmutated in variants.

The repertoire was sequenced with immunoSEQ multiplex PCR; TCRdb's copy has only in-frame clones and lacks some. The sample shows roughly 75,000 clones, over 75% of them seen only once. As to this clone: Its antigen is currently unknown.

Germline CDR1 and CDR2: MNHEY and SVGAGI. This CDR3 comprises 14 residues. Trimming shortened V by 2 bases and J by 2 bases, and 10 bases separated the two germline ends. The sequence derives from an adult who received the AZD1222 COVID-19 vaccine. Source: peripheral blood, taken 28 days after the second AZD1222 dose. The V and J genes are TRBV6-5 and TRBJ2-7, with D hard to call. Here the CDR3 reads CASSYGSITYEQYF. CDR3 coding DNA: TGTGCCAGCAGTTACGGGTCCATCACCTACGAGCAGTACTTC.